Presented here are 24 T cell receptor beta chains from one specimen sequenced in a study of T cell repertoires in cytomegalovirus infection. From the reads, TCRdb called clonotypes with MiXCR, one entry per CDR3 protein. Among about 110,000 distinct CDR3 sequences listed, around 31% were seen once. These receptors' antigens are unknown. The sample consisted of CD8+ T cells from cultured PBMCs, taken from culture after CMV antigen stimulation. The source is a human donor in good health (CMV status not recorded). Some clones in this sample may be carry-over from other donors' samples.

This clonotype was observed many times. The chain employs TRBV7-2 and TRBJ2-7, with D perhaps TRBD1 (6 bases). Trimming took 1 base from V and 3 from J, leaving 13 bases between them. The CDR3 covers 15 residues. The V gene's germline CDR1 is SGHTA and CDR2 FQGNSA. CDR3 bases: TGTGCCAGCAGCTTAGGGTCAGGACAGAGCTACGAGCAGTACTTC. It specifies CASSLGSGQSYEQYF.

In its sample, this clonotype was seen a few times. The chain uses TRBV7-9 and TRBJ2-1, with a tentative D call TRBD2 (6 bases). The ends were cut back, 6 bases at V and 4 bases at J, with 16 bases in the middle. There are 15 residues in the CDR3. The V gene's germline CDR1 is SEHNR and CDR2 FQNEAQ (reference sequence). DNA for the CDR3: TGTGCCAGCAGGTCAGGAGGGCAGCGGTACAATGAGCAGTTCTTC. It codes for CASRSGGQRYNEQFF. Full variable domain (outside the CDR3, taken from reference TRBV7-9 and TRBJ2-1): DTGVSQNPRHKITKRGQNVTFRCDPISEHNRLYWYRQTLGQGPEFLTYFQNEAQLEKSRLLSDRFSAERPKGSFSTLEIQRTEQGDSAMYLCASRSGGQRYNEQFFGPGTRLTVL.

The CDR3 loop is CASSPRGGTYEQYF. Here the CDR3 DNA reads TGCGCCAGCAGCCCGAGAGGGGGGACCTACGAGCAGTACTTC. The chain joins TRBV4-3 to TRBJ2-7, with D possibly being TRBD1 or TRBD2 (6 bases each). Trimming pared 4 bases from V and 2 bases from J, leaving 12 bases between. In germline, CDR1 is LGHNA, CDR2 YSLEER. The CDR3 length is 14 residues.

The rearrangement joins TRBV4-1 to TRBJ1-5, with 7 bases lining up with TRBD1. The V gene end was trimmed by 4 bases and the J gene end by 3 bases; junction bases not matched to a gene: 9. Germline V gives CDR1 MGHRA, CDR2 YSYEKL. This CDR3 is 16 amino acids long. In DNA form, the CDR3 reads TGCGCCAGCAGCCGATTCGGGACAGCCTCCAATCAGCCCCAGCATTTT. Translated: CASSRFGTASNQPQHF.

This chain joins TRBV7-2 and TRBJ2-1; perhaps D is TRBD1 or TRBD2 (5 bases each). Trimming took off 5 bases at V and 9 bases at J, with 23 bases between the two ends. The CDR3 runs 16 residues. CDR1 is SGHTA, CDR2 FQGNSA, per germline. CDR3 residues: CASSRGWDPERSEQFF. In DNA, the CDR3 is TGTGCCAGCAGCCGCGGTTGGGACCCCGAGCGGAGTGAGCAGTTCTTC.

This clonotype was seen only a few times. This sequence joins TRBV12-3 or TRBV12-4 and TRBJ2-1; 12 positions agree with TRBD1. With V trimmed by 8 bases and J by 7 bases, 6 bases remained unmatched. The CDR3 has 14 amino acids. The CDR3 loop is CASEGTGGENEQFF. CDR3 bases: TGTGCCAGCGAAGGGACAGGGGGCGAGAATGAGCAGTTCTTC.

The sample holds many counts of this clonotype. V and J are TRBV7-6 and TRBJ2-1; 10 bases match TRBD2. This CDR3 region has 20 residues. V shed 5 bases and J 9 bases; nucleotides not matched to a gene: 25. Germline lookup yields CDR1 SGHVS and CDR2 FNYEAQ. The CDR3 sequence is CASSPGWRLAGVNQVPEQFF. CDR3 DNA: TGTGCCAGCAGCCCCGGTTGGAGGCTAGCGGGGGTCAACCAGGTTCCTGAGCAGTTCTTC.

The J gene is TRBJ2-3, the V gene TRBV19; D tentatively fits TRBD1 or TRBD2 (5 bases each). The germline V gene has CDR1 LNHDA and CDR2 SQIVND (reference sequence). The CDR3 contains 13 residues. Trimming removed 6 bases from V and 6 bases from J, with 13 bases in between. CDR3 in DNA: TGTGCCAGTAGCTACGGGACCCCCGATACGCAGTATTTT. Its protein is CASSYGTPDTQYF.

V usage is TRBV2 and J usage is TRBJ2-2; perhaps TRBD1 as D (6 bases). Germline V gene lookup returns CDR1 SNHLY and CDR2 FYNNEI. The CDR3 covers 14 residues. V was clipped by 6 bases and J by 9 bases, with 17 bases between them. Written as DNA, the CDR3 is TGTGCCAGCAGACGACAGGACGGCCACCGGGAGCTGTTTTTT. Protein: CASRRQDGHRELFF.

CDR3 loop: CASSYTTGNYEQYF. DNA for the CDR3: TGTGCCAGCAGTTATACGACAGGGAACTACGAGCAGTACTTC. This chain links TRBV6-1 with TRBJ2-7, with 7 bases lining up with TRBD1. This CDR3 spans 14 amino acids. CDR1 is MNHNS and CDR2 is SASEGT in the germline V gene. Trimming removed 5 bases from V and 3 bases from J; junction bases left unmatched: 7.

This clonotype was seen more than once but under ten times. V gene TRBV7-8 combines with J gene TRBJ1-6, with 8 positions matching TRBD1. The germline V gene encodes CDR1 SGHVS and CDR2 FQNEAQ. The V segment lost 5 bases and the J segment 7 bases; nucleotides outside the gene matches: 7. This CDR3 has 15 residues. DNA for the CDR3: TGTGCCAGCAGCCACAGGACAGGGTGGAATTCACCCCTCCACTTT. Its protein product is CASSHRTGWNSPLHF.

The chain recombines TRBV27 with TRBJ2-1; D possibly corresponds to TRBD1 (5 bases). Germline V gene sequence: CDR1 MNHEY, CDR2 SMNVEV (reference sequence). The CDR3 consists of 15 residues. Trimming took off 6 bases at V and 3 bases at J, with 15 bases between the two ends. CDR3 DNA: TGTGCCAGCAGCGGACACTCCCCTAACTACAATGAGCAGTTCTTC. It specifies CASSGHSPNYNEQFF.

This clonotype was recorded many times. The chain combines TRBV7-8 with TRBJ2-7; 9 positions match TRBD1. The length of the CDR3 is 18 residues. The germline CDR1 and CDR2 sequences are SGHVS and FQNEAQ. With V trimmed by 0 bases and J by 1 base, 10 bases remained unmatched. Here the CDR3 reads CASSLAVNRGLLSYEQYF. The CDR3 DNA sequence: TGTGCCAGCAGCTTAGCGGTCAACAGGGGGCTATTATCCTACGAGCAGTACTTC. Variable domain in full (rest from reference TRBV7-8 and TRBJ2-7): GAGVSQSPRYKVAKRGQDVALRCDPISGHVSLFWYQQALGQGPEFLTYFQNEAQLDKSGLPSDRFFAERPEGSVSTLKIQRTQQEDSAVYLCASSLAVNRGLLSYEQYFGPGTRLTVT.

This sequence joins TRBV4-3 and TRBJ2-5; D might be TRBD1 (5 bases). CDR3 length: 16 amino acids. With 0 bases removed from V and 5 bases from J, the gap between germline ends came to 16 bases. The V gene's germline CDR1 is LGHNA and CDR2 YSLEER. CDR3 sequence: CASSQDSGQGGETQYF. CDR3 nucleotide sequence: TGCGCCAGCAGCCAAGATTCCGGGCAGGGCGGTGAGACCCAGTACTTC.

This clonotype was detected ten times or more. The chain uses TRBV10-3 and TRBJ1-5; D unresolved. Per the germline V gene, CDR1 is ENHRY and CDR2 is SYGVKD. The CDR3 sequence is 15 residues long. Trimming took 0 bases from V and 0 from J, leaving 6 bases between them. Here the CDR3 reads CAISESGDSNQPQHF. The DNA for the CDR3 is TGTGCCATCAGTGAGTCGGGAGATAGCAATCAGCCCCAGCATTTT.

The rearrangement joins TRBV9 to TRBJ2-2; 11 bases fit TRBD2. With 0 bases clipped from V and 0 bases from J, the junction kept 4 bases outside the gene matches. This CDR3 has 18 amino acids. Germline V lookup: CDR1 SGDLS, CDR2 YYNGEE. The CDR3 loop reads CASSVEGSGGANTGELFF. CDR3 nucleotides: TGTGCCAGCAGCGTAGAAGGTAGCGGGGGGGCGAACACCGGGGAGCTGTTTTTT.

In its sample, this clonotype was seen a few times. The J gene is TRBJ2-1, the V gene TRBV10-3, with a possible D match to TRBD2 (6 bases). Germline V gene lookup returns CDR1 ENHRY and CDR2 SYGVKD. V was cut by 6 bases and J by 2 bases, with 8 bases left in between. CDR3 size: 13 residues. The CDR3 reads CAIREGTYNEQFF. In DNA, the CDR3 is TGTGCCATCAGGGAGGGGACCTACAATGAGCAGTTCTTC.

This chain joins TRBV29-1 and TRBJ1-2; D possibly corresponds to TRBD1 (6 bases). V lost 4 bases and J 1 base, leaving 10 bases between the germline ends. Germline V gives CDR1 SQVTM, CDR2 ANQGSEA. The CDR3 length is 13 residues. The CDR3 is CSVVGGLNYGYTF. CDR3 coding DNA: TGCAGCGTTGTTGGGGGGCTTAACTATGGCTACACCTTC.

This clonotype was counted at least ten times. V and J are TRBV7-9 and TRBJ2-5, with TRBD1 matching 7 bases. Germline V gives CDR1 SEHNR, CDR2 FQNEAQ (reference sequence). With 7 bases clipped from V and 4 bases from J, the junction kept 6 bases outside the gene matches. The CDR3 has 13 amino acids. The CDR3 nucleotides are TGTGCCAGCACCACAGGGGCAAGAGAGACCCAGTACTTC. Amino acids: CASTTGARETQYF.

The table lists this clonotype with a few counts. One junction end does not reproduce the germline sequence, and a read error may be involved. This chain joins TRBV7-3 and TRBJ2-5; 7 nucleotides line up with TRBD1. The CDR3 has 15 amino acids. Germline CDR1 reads SGHTA; CDR2 reads FQGTGA. For the CDR3, the DNA is TGTGCCAGCAGCGTAACCGGGACAGCCGAAGAGACCCAGTACTTC. It is translated as CASSVTGTAEETQYF.

This clonotype was seen repeatedly, ten times or more. The rearrangement links TRBV25-1 to TRBJ2-7; D not resolved. V shed 3 bases and J shed 7 bases, with 10 bases lying between them. This CDR3 is 12 amino acids long. Per germline, CDR1 MGHDK and CDR2 SYGVNS. CDR3 coding DNA: TGTGCCAGCAGTGAGGGTCGGTTGGAGCAGTACTTC. Encoded protein: CASSEGRLEQYF.

This clonotype appeared many times. The chain joins TRBV10-3 to TRBJ1-5; no clear D gene. The CDR3 is 18 amino acids. The germline V gene encodes CDR1 ENHRY and CDR2 SYGVKD. V shed 2 bases and J shed 1 base, with 18 bases lying between them. This CDR3 reads CAISEELLLWRSNQPQHF. CDR3 bases: TGTGCCATCAGTGAGGAACTACTTCTATGGAGGAGCAATCAGCCCCAGCATTTT.

This clonotype was found many times. The rearrangement joins TRBV7-8 to TRBJ2-5, with a possible D match to TRBD2 (7 bases). V dropped 2 bases and J dropped 5 bases, with 21 bases sitting between them. Germline assignment: CDR1 SGHVS and CDR2 FQNEAQ. This CDR3 contains 17 residues. CDR3 amino acids: CASSLKGGGRTAETQYF. CDR3 coding DNA: TGTGCCAGCAGCTTAAAGGGGGGGGGGAGGACGGCCGAGACCCAGTACTTC.

This clonotype was picked up a small number of times. The CDR3 sequence is CASRTVSYNEQFF. The CDR3 DNA sequence: TGTGCCAGCAGGACTGTTTCCTACAATGAGCAGTTCTTC. The chain employs TRBV12-3 or TRBV12-4 and TRBJ2-1; D is unresolved. The CDR3 length is 13 residues. V lost 6 bases and J lost 1, with 7 bases in between.